These 13 T cell receptor beta chains share one sample of origin, sequenced in a study of CD8+CD57+ T cells in acquired aplastic anemia. Profiles of TCR beta VDJ and CDR3 were generated from a genomic DNA template. TCRdb passed the reads through MiXCR, listing each CDR3 protein once. The sample includes about 160,000 distinct CDR3 sequences, 35% to 55% of them seen just once. Sample: sorted CD4+, CD8+, or CD8+CD57+ T cells (not recorded which) from PBMCs. The receptor set was obtained from a human donor in good health.

As for this clonotype: One base away lies a much larger clone, so this may be a sequencing read error. V usage is TRBV5-4 and J usage is TRBJ2-2; perhaps TRBD2 as D (5 bases). Trimming cost V 3 bases and J 1 base, with 10 bases left between them. This CDR3 is 15 amino acids long. Germline values: CDR1 SGHNT, CDR2 YYREEE (reference sequence). CDR3 DNA: TGTGCCAGCAGCTCAGCGGCCCTGAACACCGGGGAGCTGTTTTTT. Protein product: CASSSAALNTGELFF.

The rearrangement links TRBV10-3 to TRBJ2-3; 7 bases map to TRBD2. The CDR3 totals 17 residues. CDR1 and CDR2 (germline): ENHRY, SYGVKD. The V and J ends lost 5 bases and 2 bases, in that order; junction bases with no gene match: 13. As DNA, the CDR3 is TGTGCCATCAGTCGAGCGGGACTCGCAGGAAACACAGATACGCAGTATTTT. Translated: CAISRAGLAGNTDTQYF.

To note about this clonotype: Relative to the germline gene, one junction end is altered; a read error may explain this. The chain uses TRBV7-6 and TRBJ2-1; 13 bases map to TRBD2. CDR1 is SGHVS and CDR2 is FNYEAQ in the germline V gene. The CDR3 has 18 amino acids. The CDR3 sequence is CASSLGLTSGRTHNEQFF. The CDR3, as DNA: TGTGCTAGCAGCTTAGGTCTGACTAGCGGGAGGACCCACAATGAGCAGTTCTTC.

This clonotype was seen at least ten times. The rearrangement joins TRBV12-3 or TRBV12-4 to TRBJ2-7, with 9 bases that match TRBD2. The V segment lost 7 bases and the J segment 3 bases; nucleotides outside the gene matches: 7. The CDR3 extends over 14 amino acids. CDR3 sequence: CASKKRGGDYEQYF. In nucleotides, the CDR3 is TGTGCCAGCAAAAAACGCGGGGGGGACTACGAGCAGTACTTC.

This clonotype was picked up many times. The chain recombines TRBV12-3 or TRBV12-4 with TRBJ2-5; the match to TRBD1 covers 8 bases. There are 14 residues in the CDR3. Germline trimming cut 6 bases from V and 4 bases from J; bases unmatched to any gene: 7. DNA for the CDR3: TGTGCCAGCAGGGACCGACAGGGGAGAGAGACCCAGTACTTC. Amino acids: CASRDRQGRETQYF.

This clonotype was picked up many times. The chain is built from TRBV20-1 and TRBJ2-3; D not resolved. CDR1 and CDR2 from the germline V gene are DFQATT and SNEGSKA (reference sequence). The CDR3 consists of 13 residues. The germline V and J ends were trimmed by 3 bases and 0 bases, with 7 bases remaining between them. CDR3 nucleotides: TGCAGTGCTAGGATCCGGAGCACAGATACGCAGTATTTT. It yields the protein CSARIRSTDTQYF.

Regarding this clonotype: The DNA is omitted, as the CDR3 cannot be located on it reliably, and the CDR3 follows TCRdb's listing. J is TRBJ2-2 and V is TRBV6-2 or TRBV6-3. The CDR3 length is 12 residues, termini included. Germline assignment: CDR1 MNHEY and CDR2 SVGEGT. The CDR3 reads CASTDPPGSCFF.

This clonotype was observed a few times. The gene calls are TRBV6-2 or TRBV6-3 and TRBJ1-2, with a tentative D call TRBD1 (5 bases). The germline V gene encodes CDR1 MNHEY and CDR2 SVGEGT. The CDR3 covers 17 residues. V gave up 0 bases and J gave up 0 bases, with 14 bases separating them. The CDR3 nucleotides read TGTGCCAGCAGTTACTCCTACCGGGGGTCTGCTAACTATGGCTACACCTTC. It yields the protein CASSYSYRGSANYGYTF.

This clonotype was observed at least ten times. In DNA, the CDR3 is TGTGCCTGCAAATGGACAGGGAATAATTCACCCCTCCACTTT. Translation gives CACKWTGNNSPLHF. J is TRBJ1-6 and V is TRBV30; 8 bases agree with TRBD1. The CDR3 consists of 14 residues. Germline loops: CDR1 GTSNPN, CDR2 SVGIG (reference sequence). With V trimmed by 6 bases and J by 5 bases, 6 bases remained unmatched.

This clonotype was seen a handful of times. The chain links TRBV15 to TRBJ2-7; perhaps TRBD2 as D (7 bases). Germline CDR1 is LNHNV and CDR2 is YYDKDF (reference sequence). Trimming removed 5 bases from V and 5 bases from J, with 13 bases in between. This CDR3 has 13 amino acids. The CDR3 region is CATSGRGIHEQYF. CDR3 in DNA: TGTGCCACCAGCGGGAGGGGGATCCACGAGCAGTACTTC.

This clonotype has a handful of counts. This CDR3 reads CATSDPKREGNEQFF. CDR3 nucleotide sequence: TGTGCCACCAGTGATCCTAAACGGGAGGGCAATGAGCAGTTCTTC. The chain combines TRBV24-1 with TRBJ2-1; TRBD2 matches at 8 bases. From germline, CDR1 is KGHDR and CDR2 SFDVKD. The length of the CDR3 is 15 residues. V dropped 3 bases and J dropped 6; count of bases not matched to a gene: 6.

On this clonotype itself: One junction end disagrees with the germline gene, perhaps due to a read error. V is TRBV29-1 and J is TRBJ2-1, with 9 bases identical to TRBD2. Germline V gene sequence: CDR1 SQVTM, CDR2 ANQGSEA. CDR3 length equals 12 residues. DNA of the CDR3: TGCAGCTATCGGGCGGGAGGGCCTCATGGGGTCTTC. Translating gives CSYRAGGPHGVF.

The chain links TRBV2 to TRBJ1-3, with TRBD1 as a possible D gene (6 bases). Germline loops: CDR1 SNHLY, CDR2 FYNNEI. V was pared by 3 bases and J by 2 bases, with 11 bases between. This CDR3 comprises 15 residues. The CDR3 DNA is TGTGCCAGCAGTGATAGCAGGGGCACTGGAAACACCATATATTTT. It translates to CASSDSRGTGNTIYF.